These 30 T cell receptor beta chains came from one sample sequenced in a study of blood T cell repertoires in COVID-19. The assay was immunoSEQ multiplex PCR, and TCRdb's table has in-frame clones only and misses some. There are about 43,000 clones in the sample; more than 65% occur only once, and about 22% lies in the top ten. Specimen: peripheral blood. These receptors were collected from a woman between 55 and 75 years old with acute or convalescent COVID-19.

V and J are TRBV3-1 (or the pseudogene TRBV3-2) and TRBJ1-4; 11 nucleotides match TRBD1. The V gene end was trimmed by 4 bases and the J gene end by 10 bases; junction bases not matched to a gene: 5. The CDR3 covers 14 residues. Germline loops: CDR1 LGHDT, CDR2 YNNKEL (reference sequence). CDR3 in DNA: TGTGCCAGCAGCCTCGGACAGGGGGCGGGAAAACTGTTTTTT. It is translated as CASSLGQGAGKLFF.

In nucleotides, the CDR3 is TGTGCCAGCAGTGAAGCGCTCGGTAACTATGGCTACACCTTC. Amino acids: CASSEALGNYGYTF. V is TRBV6-1 and J is TRBJ1-2; D call uncertain. Trimming stripped 0 bases from V and 1 base from J, with 6 bases between. Germline CDR1 reads MNHNS; CDR2 reads SASEGT. The CDR3 has 14 amino acids.

The CDR3 sequence is CASARNEQFF. The CDR3 nucleotides are TGTGCCAGCGCGAGGAATGAGCAGTTCTTC. The chain links TRBV7-9 to TRBJ2-1, with D hard to call. CDR3 size: 10 residues. The germline V gene has CDR1 SEHNR and CDR2 FQNEAQ (reference sequence). The ends were cut back, 8 bases at V and 7 bases at J, with 6 bases in the middle.

This sequence joins TRBV2 and TRBJ2-1; tentatively, D is TRBD2 (6 bases). This CDR3 spans 15 amino acids. Per germline, CDR1 SNHLY and CDR2 FYNNEI. Trimming removed 8 bases at V and 6 bases at J, with 20 bases between. The CDR3 sequence is CASQGTSGRINEQFF. As DNA, the CDR3 is TGTGCCAGCCAGGGAACGTCGGGGAGGATCAATGAGCAGTTCTTC.

The chain joins TRBV7-2 to TRBJ1-4; 7 bases are shared with TRBD1. Germline lookup yields CDR1 SGHTA and CDR2 FQGNSA. This CDR3 contains 15 residues. V dropped 0 bases and J dropped 8; count of bases not matched to a gene: 6. CDR3 sequence reads: CASSLAGGVGEKLFF. Here the CDR3 DNA reads TGTGCCAGCAGCTTAGCAGGGGGCGTGGGAGAAAAACTGTTTTTT.

This clone was seen only a few times. The chain recombines TRBV24-1 with TRBJ2-7; 11 bases line up with TRBD1. V shed 2 bases, J shed 3 bases, and the junction held 2 bases outside the gene matches. The V gene's germline CDR1 is KGHDR and CDR2 SFDVKD. The CDR3 extends over 15 amino acids. The CDR3 reads CATSDSGQGVYEQYF. As DNA, the CDR3 is TGTGCCACCAGTGATTCGGGACAGGGGGTCTACGAGCAGTACTTC.

This clone was seen once. This sequence joins TRBV7-9 and TRBJ2-2; TRBD2 aligns across 10 bases. Germline trimming cut 5 bases from V and 0 bases from J; bases unmatched to any gene: 3. The CDR3 spans 16 residues. The V gene's germline CDR1 is SEHNR and CDR2 FQNEAQ (reference sequence). The CDR3 DNA follows: TGTGCCAGCAGCCCACTAGCGGGGACGAACACCGGGGAGCTGTTTTTT. It is translated as CASSPLAGTNTGELFF.

The J gene is TRBJ1-2, the V gene TRBV9; D is uncertain. The CDR3 has 12 residues. The V and J ends lost 2 bases and 6 bases respectively, with 8 bases between them. Germline V CDR1 and CDR2: SGDLS, YYNGEE. Here the CDR3 DNA reads TGTGCCAGCAGCGTTCGACGGGATGGCTACACCTTC. It yields the protein CASSVRRDGYTF.

The chain couples TRBV4-1 to TRBJ1-3; 11 bases match TRBD1. After removal of 1 base from V and 8 bases from J, the junction contained 4 bases not matched to a gene. This CDR3 has 15 amino acids. Germline CDR1 MGHRA, CDR2 YSYEKL. The CDR3 here is CASSQVGQGEDTIYF. CDR3 nucleotides: TGCGCCAGCAGCCAAGTGGGACAGGGGGAGGACACCATATATTTT.

V usage is TRBV9 and J usage is TRBJ1-1; tentatively, D is TRBD1 (6 bases). Per the germline V gene, CDR1 is SGDLS and CDR2 is YYNGEE. V shed 4 bases and J shed 11 bases, with 21 bases lying between them. This CDR3 region has 14 residues. The CDR3 loop reads CASSPGEGGVVAFF. In DNA, the CDR3 is TGTGCCAGCAGCCCAGGGGAAGGGGGAGTCGTTGCTTTCTTT.

The chain uses TRBV12-5 and TRBJ2-3; tentative D call: TRBD2 (6 bases). CDR1 and CDR2 from the germline V gene are LGHNT and FRNRAP. V lost 0 bases, J lost 0 bases, and 10 bases lay in between. The CDR3 has 16 residues. This chain's CDR3 is CASGLVMAGSTDTQYF. The CDR3 region has the DNA TGTGCTAGTGGTTTGGTAATGGCGGGGAGCACAGATACGCAGTATTTT.

This clone was found a few times. The rearrangement joins TRBV6-1 to TRBJ1-4, with D perhaps matching TRBD1 (6 bases). This CDR3 is built from 15 residues. Germline CDR1 and CDR2: MNHNS and SASEGT. Trimming took 1 base from V and 6 from J, leaving 12 bases between them. The CDR3 here is CASSEDWGRDEKLFF. CDR3 DNA sequence: TGTGCCAGCAGTGAAGATTGGGGGCGCGATGAAAAACTGTTTTTT.

This chain connects TRBV7-3 to TRBJ1-1; 7 bases agree with TRBD1. The CDR3 has 13 amino acids. V lost 5 bases, J lost 6 bases, and 6 bases stayed unmatched. Germline CDR1 reads SGHTA; CDR2 reads FQGTGA. The CDR3, as DNA: TGTGCCAGCAGCCCAGGGGGAGCGGCTGAAGCTTTCTTT. Translating gives CASSPGGAAEAFF.

The genes are TRBV29-1 and TRBJ2-2, with 8 positions matching TRBD2. CDR3 size: 14 residues. The ends lost 5 bases at V and 7 bases at J; junction bases unmatched: 9. The V gene's germline CDR1 is SQVTM and CDR2 ANQGSEA. CDR3 in amino acids: CSVSVAGTRGELFF. For the CDR3, the DNA is TGCAGCGTTTCCGTAGCGGGGACCCGCGGGGAGCTGTTTTTT.

This clone was seen a handful of times. The chain carries TRBV5-1 and TRBJ2-7; TRBD1 aligns across 10 bases. This CDR3 contains 14 residues. V dropped 4 bases and J dropped 7; count of bases not matched to a gene: 8. The germline V gene encodes CDR1 SGHRS and CDR2 YFSETQ. CDR3 DNA sequence: TGCGCCAGCAGCGCGACAGGGGGCTCCGCAGAGCAGTACTTC. Amino acid sequence: CASSATGGSAEQYF.

The CDR3 DNA sequence: TGTGCCAGCACTTTGGGGGCGCGGTACGAGCAGTACTTC. Its protein is CASTLGARYEQYF. The chain combines TRBV6-5 with TRBJ2-7; a weak D match, TRBD1 (6 bases). V lost 7 bases and J lost 4, with 14 bases in between. The germline V gene has CDR1 MNHEY and CDR2 SVGAGI. The CDR3 has 13 amino acids.

This clone was found once. This chain's CDR3 is CASSSTSGGVYNEQFF. CDR3 nucleotide sequence: TGTGCCAGCAGTTCGACTAGCGGGGGAGTTTACAATGAGCAGTTCTTC. The genes are TRBV27 and TRBJ2-1; 12 bases match TRBD2. This CDR3 is built from 16 residues. Losses at the gene ends were 4 bases for V and 4 bases for J; bases not matched to a gene: 5. Germline V lookup: CDR1 MNHEY, CDR2 SMNVEV (reference sequence).

The V and J genes are TRBV6-5 and TRBJ1-6; a possible D gene is TRBD1 (6 bases). V was clipped by 5 bases and J by 5 bases, with 13 bases between them. This CDR3 has 15 amino acids. Germline loops: CDR1 MNHEY, CDR2 SVGAGI. The CDR3 DNA reads TGTGCCAGCAGTCGTTCGGACAGTAATAATTCACCCCTCCACTTT. It codes for CASSRSDSNNSPLHF.

V and J are TRBV28 and TRBJ1-2; 8 bases are a match to TRBD1. V trimming: 6 bases; J trimming: 7 bases; junction bases outside the gene matches: 10. Germline V lookup: CDR1 MDHEN, CDR2 SYDVKM. The CDR3 is made up of 14 amino acids. This CDR3 is CASRNAGGAGGYTF. The CDR3 nucleotides read TGTGCCAGCAGAAACGCAGGGGGCGCGGGTGGCTACACCTTC.

This clone has just a few counts. The V gene is TRBV10-3, the J gene TRBJ1-5; D is unclear. Trimming cost V 0 bases and J 4 bases, with 4 bases left between them. Germline V CDR1 and CDR2: ENHRY, SYGVKD. This CDR3 comprises 13 residues. The CDR3 nucleotides are TGTGCCATCAGTGAGTCTCGGAATCAGCCCCAGCATTTT. It codes for CAISESRNQPQHF.

The V gene is TRBV6-2 or TRBV6-3, the J gene TRBJ1-1; D is unclear. Germline CDR1 MNHEY, CDR2 SVGEGT. Trimming removed 5 bases at V and 5 bases at J, with 24 bases between. CDR3 length equals 17 residues. The chain's CDR3 is CASSTPQLIGEKTEAFF. CDR3 sequence (DNA): TGTGCCAGCAGTACGCCCCAGCTTATAGGAGAAAAAACTGAAGCTTTCTTT.

V gene TRBV29-1 combines with J gene TRBJ2-5; D is possibly TRBD1 (5 bases). CDR3 size: 14 residues. V lost 6 bases and J lost 2, with 16 bases in between. Germline V gene lookup returns CDR1 SQVTM and CDR2 ANQGSEA. The chain's CDR3 is CSVTHPGLQETQYF. CDR3 nucleotides: TGCAGCGTGACCCATCCAGGGTTGCAAGAGACCCAGTACTTC.

About this clone itself: Other nucleotide sequences in the sample specify the same CDR3. V and J are TRBV6-2 or TRBV6-3 and TRBJ2-7, with D tentatively TRBD2 (6 bases). The CDR3 totals 14 residues. V lost 2 bases and J 7 bases, leaving 15 bases between the germline ends. From germline, CDR1 is MNHEY and CDR2 SVGEGT. The DNA of the CDR3 is TGTGCCAGCAGTTACGGCCCGGAGGGGTATGAGCAGTACTTC. Translation: CASSYGPEGYEQYF.

The rearrangement joins TRBV6-4 to TRBJ1-2; 9 nucleotides line up with TRBD1. Germline V gene sequence: CDR1 MRHNA, CDR2 SNTAGT. The CDR3 runs 13 residues. Germline trimming cut 8 bases from V and 8 bases from J; bases unmatched to any gene: 9. CDR3 loop: CASSRTGEEGYTF. As DNA, the CDR3 is TGTGCCAGCTCAAGGACAGGGGAAGAAGGCTACACCTTC.

This clone was seen a handful of times. This chain links TRBV7-2 with TRBJ2-2, with a tentative D call TRBD2 (6 bases). The CDR3 is made up of 13 amino acids. V was trimmed by 6 bases and J by 5 bases, leaving 10 bases between them. CDR1 and CDR2 from the germline V gene are SGHTA and FQGNSA. The CDR3: CASSWRGTGELFF. The CDR3 coding sequence is TGTGCCAGCAGTTGGAGGGGAACCGGGGAGCTGTTTTTT.

V and J are TRBV19 and TRBJ1-1; D uncertain. V gave up 7 bases and J gave up 1 base, with 13 bases separating them. This CDR3 spans 14 amino acids. From germline, CDR1 is LNHDA and CDR2 SQIVND (reference sequence). The CDR3 is CASIGQDQNTEAFF. CDR3 coding DNA: TGTGCCAGTATTGGGCAGGATCAGAACACTGAAGCTTTCTTT.

CDR3 sequence: CASSSGVNTEAFF. The DNA of the CDR3 is TGTGCCAGCTCTTCCGGAGTTAACACTGAAGCTTTCTTT. This chain connects TRBV18 to TRBJ1-1; D is unclear. Germline V CDR1 and CDR2: KGHSH, LQKENI. The CDR3 loop spans 13 amino acids. Trimming cost V 6 bases and J 2 bases, with 10 bases left between them.

J is TRBJ1-2 and V is TRBV20-1; TRBD1 aligns across 7 bases. The CDR3 is 11 residues long. The trim removed 5 bases at V and 7 bases at J, leaving 4 bases unmatched. Germline V lookup: CDR1 DFQATT, CDR2 SNEGSKA (reference sequence). The DNA of the CDR3 is TGCAGTGCTGGCAGGGGGTCTGGCTACACCTTC. This codes for CSAGRGSGYTF.

The chain has TRBV18 and TRBJ1-3; D possibly corresponds to TRBD1 (5 bases). V gave up 3 bases and J gave up 6 bases, with 21 bases separating them. The CDR3 runs to 17 residues. CDR1 is KGHSH and CDR2 is LQKENI in the germline V gene. As DNA, the CDR3 is TGTGCCAGCTCACCGTTTAAGTCGATTCCAGGGCTAAACACCATATATTTT. Protein sequence: CASSPFKSIPGLNTIYF.

The V and J genes are TRBV7-2 and TRBJ2-3; 10 bases align to TRBD2. CDR1 and CDR2 (germline): SGHTA, FQGNSA. The trim removed 5 bases at V and 4 bases at J, leaving 9 bases unmatched. The CDR3 spans 16 residues. DNA for the CDR3: TGTGCCAGCAGCAAAAGCGGGGGGGCGAGCTCAGATACGCAGTATTTT. This gives the protein CASSKSGGASSDTQYF.